Listed below are T cell receptor beta chains from one sample, sequenced in a study of T cell responses to AZD1222 COVID-19 vaccine. Assay used: immunoSEQ multiplex PCR; TCRdb lists only in-frame clones, some missing. The sample has about 97,000 clones, about 88% seen once. Sequenced here: peripheral blood, sampled on day 0 of AZD1222 vaccination. The source of these receptors is an adult in good health. Each CDR3 is given with its conserved first and last residue. Fields, in order: V gene, J gene, CDR3 protein.

V: TRBV29-1
J: TRBJ1-1
CDR3: CSGGLGAQNEAFF

V: TRBV3-1/TRBV3-2
J: TRBJ2-3
CDR3: CASAPEGQGDIDTQYF

V: TRBV5-1
J: TRBJ1-6
CDR3: CASSLVKVDSPLHF

V: TRBV19
J: TRBJ2-2
CDR3: CASSSRTSGGPRGNGELFF

V: TRBV6-1
J: TRBJ2-2
CDR3: CASSEVVRGLSGELFF

V: TRBV11-3
J: TRBJ2-1
CDR3: CASSSGGSYNEQFF

V: TRBV16
J: TRBJ1-2
CDR3: CASSRLGTGGAGTF

V: TRBV7-2
J: TRBJ1-1
CDR3: CASSQRPGWRTEAFF

V: TRBV7-9
J: TRBJ1-4
CDR3: CASSLGVIEKLFF

V: TRBV5-1
J: TRBJ2-2
CDR3: CASSVGGGPTGELFF

V: TRBV3-1/TRBV3-2
J: TRBJ1-2
CDR3: CASSPGRPYGYTF

V: TRBV30
J: TRBJ1-5
CDR3: CAWSHRGFDNQPQHF

V: TRBV18
J: TRBJ2-7
CDR3: CASSPAYEQYF

V: TRBV5-8
J: TRBJ1-2
CDR3: CASSLGQAATF

V: TRBV6-4
J: TRBJ2-3
CDR3: CASSDSLAGGTDTQYF

V: TRBV5-4
J: TRBJ1-1
CDR3: CASSHPGQGSTEAFF

V: TRBV5-1
J: TRBJ2-5
CDR3: CASSQKTGGKETQYF

V: TRBV18
J: TRBJ1-5
CDR3: CASSPFGQPQHF

V: TRBV4-3
J: TRBJ1-5
CDR3: CASSQDSGTQPQHF

V: TRBV7-4
J: TRBJ1-4
CDR3: CASSTGGGLREKLFF

V: TRBV15
J: TRBJ2-5
CDR3: CATRWGLGETQYF

V: TRBV5-1
J: TRBJ1-2
CDR3: CASSSGLDYGYTF

V: TRBV29-1
J: TRBJ1-4
CDR3: CSVSGPGHEKLFF

V: TRBV28
J: TRBJ1-1
CDR3: CASSYGGQGWDTEAFF

V: TRBV6-4
J: TRBJ2-3
CDR3: CASSVIAGNTDTQYF

V: TRBV19
J: TRBJ2-1
CDR3: CASSPIAGAIHNEQFF

V: TRBV5-1
J: TRBJ2-3
CDR3: CASSSDRVTDTQYF

V: TRBV4-1
J: TRBJ2-1
CDR3: CASSQFRGGEDEQFF

V: TRBV6-1
J: TRBJ1-6
CDR3: CASSEARYNSPLHF

V: TRBV28
J: TRBJ2-7
CDR3: CASSTITGASYEQYF

V: TRBV6-4
J: TRBJ1-4
CDR3: CASSQLRDRNEKLFF

V: TRBV12-3/TRBV12-4
J: TRBJ2-1
CDR3: CASISLGEQFF

V: TRBV19
J: TRBJ1-1
CDR3: CASANRGARTEAFF

V: TRBV19
J: TRBJ2-1
CDR3: CASSMVQAGGNEQFF

V: TRBV7-2
J: TRBJ1-6
CDR3: CASSSGVEYNSPLHF

V: TRBV18
J: TRBJ1-1
CDR3: CASSPPGRLENTEAFF

V: TRBV6-5
J: TRBJ1-1
CDR3: CASRTGNTEAFF

V: TRBV28
J: TRBJ2-7
CDR3: CASSSPLGRGMYEQYF

V: TRBV7-9
J: TRBJ1-4
CDR3: CASSSDRANEKLFF

V: TRBV7-2
J: TRBJ2-3
CDR3: CASSPRQSTDTQYF

V: TRBV19
J: TRBJ1-1
CDR3: CASSGWTGMNTEAFF

V: TRBV6-1
J: TRBJ1-1
CDR3: CASSEGGLNTEAFF

V: TRBV11-2
J: TRBJ2-7
CDR3: CASSSIHSSSYEQYF

V: TRBV11-3
J: TRBJ2-1
CDR3: CASSLGGSNEQFF

V: TRBV27
J: TRBJ2-7
CDR3: CASWPGQPYEQYF